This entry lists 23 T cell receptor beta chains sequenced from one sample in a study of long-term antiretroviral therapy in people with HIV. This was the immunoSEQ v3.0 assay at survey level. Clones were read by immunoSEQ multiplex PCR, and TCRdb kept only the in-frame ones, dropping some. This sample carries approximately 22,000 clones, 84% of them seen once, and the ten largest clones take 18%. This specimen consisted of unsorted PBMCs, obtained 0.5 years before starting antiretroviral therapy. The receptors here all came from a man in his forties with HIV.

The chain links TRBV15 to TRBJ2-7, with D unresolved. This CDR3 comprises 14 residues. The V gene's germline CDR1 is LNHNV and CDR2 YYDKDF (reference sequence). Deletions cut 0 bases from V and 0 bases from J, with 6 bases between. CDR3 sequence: CATSRDKASYEQYF. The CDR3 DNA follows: TGTGCCACCAGCAGAGATAAGGCCTCCTACGAGCAGTACTTC.

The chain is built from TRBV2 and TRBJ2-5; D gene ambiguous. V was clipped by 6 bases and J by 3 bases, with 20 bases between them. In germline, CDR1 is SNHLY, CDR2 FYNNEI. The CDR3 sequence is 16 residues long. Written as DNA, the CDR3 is TGTGCCAGCAGCCGATCCTATGACATACCTAAAGAGACCCAGTACTTC. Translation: CASSRSYDIPKETQYF.

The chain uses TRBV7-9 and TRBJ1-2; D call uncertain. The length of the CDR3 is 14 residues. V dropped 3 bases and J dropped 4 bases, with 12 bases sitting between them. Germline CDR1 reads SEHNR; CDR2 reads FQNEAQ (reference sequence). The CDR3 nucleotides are TGTGCCAGCAGCTTTTTGAAGGCGGCCTATGGCTACACCTTC. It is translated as CASSFLKAAYGYTF.

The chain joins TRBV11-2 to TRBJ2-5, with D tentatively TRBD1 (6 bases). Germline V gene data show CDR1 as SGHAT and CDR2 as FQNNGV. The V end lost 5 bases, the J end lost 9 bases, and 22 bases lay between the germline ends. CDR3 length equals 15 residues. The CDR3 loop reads CASSTQGLTGQAQYF. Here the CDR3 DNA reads TGTGCCAGCAGCACACAGGGTTTAACAGGTCAGGCCCAGTACTTC.

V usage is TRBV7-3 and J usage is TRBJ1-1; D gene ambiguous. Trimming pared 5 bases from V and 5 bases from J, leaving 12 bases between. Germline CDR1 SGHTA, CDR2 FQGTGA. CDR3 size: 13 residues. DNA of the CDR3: TGTGCCAGCAGCACGAGGGTTCTTACTGAAGCTTTCTTT. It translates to CASSTRVLTEAFF. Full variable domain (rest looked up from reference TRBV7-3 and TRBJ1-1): GAGVSQTPSNKVTEKGKYVELRCDPISGHTALYWYRQSLGQGPEFLIYFQGTGAADDSGLPNDRFFAVRPEGSVSTLKIQRTERGDSAVYLCASSTRVLTEAFFGQGTRLTVV.

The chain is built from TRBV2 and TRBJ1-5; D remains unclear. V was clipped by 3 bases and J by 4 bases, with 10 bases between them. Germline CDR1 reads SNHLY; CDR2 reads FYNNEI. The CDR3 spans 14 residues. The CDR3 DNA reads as TGTGCCAGCAGTGATTCCGGGGAAAATCAGCCCCAGCATTTT. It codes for CASSDSGENQPQHF.

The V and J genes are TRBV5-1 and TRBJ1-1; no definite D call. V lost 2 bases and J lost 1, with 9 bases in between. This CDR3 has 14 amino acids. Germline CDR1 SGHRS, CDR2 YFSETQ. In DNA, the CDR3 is TGCGCCAGCAGCTTTGGTTCCCAGAACACTGAAGCTTTCTTT. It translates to CASSFGSQNTEAFF.

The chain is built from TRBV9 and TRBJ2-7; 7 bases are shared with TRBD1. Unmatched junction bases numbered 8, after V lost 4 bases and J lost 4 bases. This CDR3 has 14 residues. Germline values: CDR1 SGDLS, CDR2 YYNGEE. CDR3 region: CASSPSGQTYEQYF. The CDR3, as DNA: TGTGCCAGCAGCCCCTCGGGACAGACGTACGAGCAGTACTTC.

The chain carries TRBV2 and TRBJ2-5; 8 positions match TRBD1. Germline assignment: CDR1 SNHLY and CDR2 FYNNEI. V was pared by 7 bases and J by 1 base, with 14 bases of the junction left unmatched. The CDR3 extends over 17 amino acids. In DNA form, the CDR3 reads TGTGCCAGCATTTCTGAACAGGGGGAAGGAGGCCAAGAGACCCAGTACTTC. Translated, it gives CASISEQGEGGQETQYF.

CDR3 sequence (DNA): TGTGCCAGCACCGAAAGGGCGAACGGTGAAGCTTTCTTT. Protein product: CASTERANGEAFF. The chain employs TRBV28 and TRBJ1-1; D is uncertain. V was shortened by 7 bases and J by 7 bases, with 16 bases between the two germline ends. The CDR3 covers 13 residues. CDR1 and CDR2 (germline): MDHEN, SYDVKM.

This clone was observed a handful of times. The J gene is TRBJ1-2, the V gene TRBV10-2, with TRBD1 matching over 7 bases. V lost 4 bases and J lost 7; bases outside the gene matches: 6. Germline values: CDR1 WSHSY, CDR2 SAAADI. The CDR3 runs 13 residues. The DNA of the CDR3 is TGCGCCAGCAGTGCGACAGGGTCGACTGGCTACACCTTC. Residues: CASSATGSTGYTF.

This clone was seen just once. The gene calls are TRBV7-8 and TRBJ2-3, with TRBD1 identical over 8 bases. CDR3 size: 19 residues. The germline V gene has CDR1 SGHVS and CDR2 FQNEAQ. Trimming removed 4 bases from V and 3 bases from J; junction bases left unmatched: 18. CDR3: CASSSARPTGDGETDTQYF. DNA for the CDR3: TGTGCCAGCAGCTCCGCAAGACCGACAGGGGATGGGGAAACAGATACGCAGTATTTT.

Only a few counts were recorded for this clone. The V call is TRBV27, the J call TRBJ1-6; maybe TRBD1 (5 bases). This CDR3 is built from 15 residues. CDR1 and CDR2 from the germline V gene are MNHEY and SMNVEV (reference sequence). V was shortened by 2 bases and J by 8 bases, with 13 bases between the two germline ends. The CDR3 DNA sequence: TGTGCCAGCAGTTTAGGGGCAGGGAGGCATTCACCCCTCCACTTT. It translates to CASSLGAGRHSPLHF.

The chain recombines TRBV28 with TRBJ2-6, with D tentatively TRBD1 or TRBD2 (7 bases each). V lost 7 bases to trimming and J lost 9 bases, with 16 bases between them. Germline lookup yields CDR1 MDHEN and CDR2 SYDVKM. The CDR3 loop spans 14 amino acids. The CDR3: CASTPQGGINVLTF. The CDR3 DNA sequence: TGTGCCAGCACTCCCCAGGGGGGGATCAACGTCCTGACTTTC.

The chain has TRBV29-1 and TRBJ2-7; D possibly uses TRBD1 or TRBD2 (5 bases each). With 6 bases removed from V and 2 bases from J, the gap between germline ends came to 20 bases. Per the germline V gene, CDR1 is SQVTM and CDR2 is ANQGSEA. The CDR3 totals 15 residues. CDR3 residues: CSVRAGALGTYEQYF. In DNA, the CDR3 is TGCAGCGTACGAGCCGGGGCCCTCGGCACCTACGAGCAGTACTTC.

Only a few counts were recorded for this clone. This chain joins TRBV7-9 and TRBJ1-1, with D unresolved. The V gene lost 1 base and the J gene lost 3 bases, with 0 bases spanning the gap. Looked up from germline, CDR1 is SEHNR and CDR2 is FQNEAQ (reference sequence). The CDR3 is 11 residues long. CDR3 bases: TGTGCCAGCAGCTTAGACACTGAAGCTTTCTTT. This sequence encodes CASSLDTEAFF. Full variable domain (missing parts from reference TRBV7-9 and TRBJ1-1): DTGVSQNPRHKITKRGQNVTFRCDPISEHNRLYWYRQTLGQGPEFLTYFQNEAQLEKSRLLSDRFSAERPKGSFSTLEIQRTEQGDSAMYLCASSLDTEAFFGQGTRLTVV.

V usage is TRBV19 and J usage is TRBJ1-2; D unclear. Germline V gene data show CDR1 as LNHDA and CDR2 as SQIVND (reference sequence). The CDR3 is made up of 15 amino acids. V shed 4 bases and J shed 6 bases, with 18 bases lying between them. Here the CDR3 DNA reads TGTGCCAGTAGTAGGCTGGGAACCCAAAAGAATGGCTACACCTTC. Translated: CASSRLGTQKNGYTF.

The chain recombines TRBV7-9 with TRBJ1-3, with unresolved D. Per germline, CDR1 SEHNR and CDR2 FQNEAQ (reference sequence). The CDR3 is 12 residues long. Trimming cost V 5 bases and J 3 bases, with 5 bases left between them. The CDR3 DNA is TGTGCCAGCAGCCTCGATGGAAACACCATATATTTT. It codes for CASSLDGNTIYF.

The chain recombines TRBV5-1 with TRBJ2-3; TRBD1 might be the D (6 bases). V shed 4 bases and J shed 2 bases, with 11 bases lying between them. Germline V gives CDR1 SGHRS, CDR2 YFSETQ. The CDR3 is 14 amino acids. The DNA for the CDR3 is TGCGCCAGCAGCCACCGGGACACCACAGATACGCAGTATTTT. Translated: CASSHRDTTDTQYF.

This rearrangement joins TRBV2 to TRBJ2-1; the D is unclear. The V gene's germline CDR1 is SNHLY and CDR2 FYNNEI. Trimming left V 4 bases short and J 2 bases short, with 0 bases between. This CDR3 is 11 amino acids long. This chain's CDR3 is CASSAYNEQFF. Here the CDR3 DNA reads TGTGCCAGCAGTGCCTACAATGAGCAGTTCTTC.

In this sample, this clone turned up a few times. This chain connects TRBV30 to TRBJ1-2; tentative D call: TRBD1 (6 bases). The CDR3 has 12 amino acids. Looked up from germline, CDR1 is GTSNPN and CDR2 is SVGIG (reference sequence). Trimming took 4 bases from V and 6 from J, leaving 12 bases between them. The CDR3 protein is CAWNDRIHGYTF. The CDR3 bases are TGTGCCTGGAACGACAGGATCCATGGCTACACCTTC. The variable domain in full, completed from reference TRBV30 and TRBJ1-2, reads SQTIHQWPATLVQPVGSPLSLECTVEGTSNPNLYWYRQAAGRGLQLLFYSVGIGQISSEVPQNLSASRPQDRQFILSSKKLLLSDSGFYLCAWNDRIHGYTFGSGTRLTVV.

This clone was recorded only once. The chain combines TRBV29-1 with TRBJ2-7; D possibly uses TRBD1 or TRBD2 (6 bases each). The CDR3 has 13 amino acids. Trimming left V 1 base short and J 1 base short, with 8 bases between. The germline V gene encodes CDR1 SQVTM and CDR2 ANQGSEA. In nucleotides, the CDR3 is TGCAGCGTTGAAGTAGGGGGGTCCTACGAGCAGTACTTC. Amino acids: CSVEVGGSYEQYF.

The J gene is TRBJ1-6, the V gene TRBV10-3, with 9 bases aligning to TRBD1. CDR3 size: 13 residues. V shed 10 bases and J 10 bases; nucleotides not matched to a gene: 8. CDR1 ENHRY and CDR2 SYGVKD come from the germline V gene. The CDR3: CASRDRALSPLHF. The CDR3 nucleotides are TGTGCCAGCCGGGACAGGGCATTATCACCCCTCCACTTT.